This TCR beta chain derives from a study of CD8 T cells in ankylosing spondylitis. Broader study findings: Ankylosing spondylitis blood appeared to be characterized by a TCR beta motif of several highly homologous variants. A subset of motif variants has previously been described in the synovial fluid and blood of reactive arthritis. Clones linked to disease were reported to show significant enrichment in matched ankylosing spondylitis synovial fluid.

About this clonotype itself: Its antigen is not identified.

Germline V gene data show CDR1 as DFQATT and CDR2 as SNEGSKA (reference sequence). V was clipped by 4 bases and J by 3 bases; unmatched bases: 9. The CDR3 length is 17 residues. Construction of TCR beta libraries was performed using quantitative 5'-RACE with molecular barcodes. Via MiXCR, TCRdb re-called the 5' RACE reads, giving one row per CDR3 protein. The profile shows some 350,000 distinct CDR3 sequences, over 12% of them singletons. The receptor was derived from a male donor with ankylosing spondylitis or in good health (not recorded which). The chain joins TRBV20-1 to TRBJ2-5; 15 positions agree with TRBD2. Material: blood, either unsorted or a sorted T cell fraction (not recorded which). The CDR3 loop reads CSATGLAGGPIEETQYF. CDR3 nucleotide sequence: TGCAGTGCTACCGGACTAGCGGGAGGGCCAATTGAAGAGACCCAGTACTTC.